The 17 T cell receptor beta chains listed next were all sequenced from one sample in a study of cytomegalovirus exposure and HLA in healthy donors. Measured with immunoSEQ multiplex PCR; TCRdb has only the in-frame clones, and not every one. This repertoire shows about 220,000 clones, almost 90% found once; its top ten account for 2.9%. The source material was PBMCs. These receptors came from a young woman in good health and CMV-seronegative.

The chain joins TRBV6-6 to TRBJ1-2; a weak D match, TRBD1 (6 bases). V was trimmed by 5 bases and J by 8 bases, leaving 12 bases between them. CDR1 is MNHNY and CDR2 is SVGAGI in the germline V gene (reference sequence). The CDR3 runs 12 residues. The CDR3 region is CASSPTGNGYTF. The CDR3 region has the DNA TGTGCCAGCAGTCCTACAGGGAACGGCTACACCTTC.

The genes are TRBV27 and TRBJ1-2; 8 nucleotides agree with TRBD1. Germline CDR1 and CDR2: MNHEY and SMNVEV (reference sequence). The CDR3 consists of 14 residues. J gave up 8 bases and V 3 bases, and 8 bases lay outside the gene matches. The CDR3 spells CASSFTGGGRGYTF. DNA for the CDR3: TGTGCCAGCAGTTTTACAGGGGGAGGGCGGGGCTACACCTTC.

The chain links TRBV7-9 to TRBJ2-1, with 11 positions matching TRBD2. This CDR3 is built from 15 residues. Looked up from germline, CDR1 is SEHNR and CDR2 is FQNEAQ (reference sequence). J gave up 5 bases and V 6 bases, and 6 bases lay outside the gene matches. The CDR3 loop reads CASRPGLAVHNEQFF. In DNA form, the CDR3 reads TGTGCCAGCAGACCGGGACTAGCGGTCCACAATGAGCAGTTCTTC.

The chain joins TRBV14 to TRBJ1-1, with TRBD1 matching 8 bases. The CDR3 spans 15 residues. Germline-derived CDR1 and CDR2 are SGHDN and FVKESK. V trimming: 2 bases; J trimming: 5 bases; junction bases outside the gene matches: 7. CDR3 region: CASSQRTGGKTEAFF. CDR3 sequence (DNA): TGTGCCAGCAGCCAACGAACAGGGGGAAAGACTGAAGCTTTCTTT.

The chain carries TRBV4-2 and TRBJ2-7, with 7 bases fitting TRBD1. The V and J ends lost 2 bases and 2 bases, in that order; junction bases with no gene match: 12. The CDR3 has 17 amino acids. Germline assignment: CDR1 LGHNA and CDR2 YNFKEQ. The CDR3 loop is CASSQHPGQTATYEQYF. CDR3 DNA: TGTGCCAGCAGCCAACACCCGGGACAGACTGCAACCTACGAGCAGTACTTC.

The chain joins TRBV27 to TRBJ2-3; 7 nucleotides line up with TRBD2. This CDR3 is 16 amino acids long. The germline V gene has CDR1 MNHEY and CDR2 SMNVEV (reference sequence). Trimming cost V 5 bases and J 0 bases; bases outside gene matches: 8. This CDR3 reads CASSDHLGGSTDTQYF. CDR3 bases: TGTGCCAGCAGTGACCACCTGGGGGGGAGCACAGATACGCAGTATTTT.

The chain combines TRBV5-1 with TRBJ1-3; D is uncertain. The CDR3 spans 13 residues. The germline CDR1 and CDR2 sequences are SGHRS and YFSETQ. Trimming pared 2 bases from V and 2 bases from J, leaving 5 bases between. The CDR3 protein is CASSFTPGNTIYF. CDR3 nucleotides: TGCGCCAGCAGCTTTACTCCTGGAAACACCATATATTTT.

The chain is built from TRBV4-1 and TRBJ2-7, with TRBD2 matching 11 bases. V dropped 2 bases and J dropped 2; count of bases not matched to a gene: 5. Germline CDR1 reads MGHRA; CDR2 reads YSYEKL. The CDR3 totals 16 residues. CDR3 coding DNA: TGCGCCAGCAGCCAACCCCTAGCGGGGGGTACCTACGAGCAGTACTTC. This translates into CASSQPLAGGTYEQYF.

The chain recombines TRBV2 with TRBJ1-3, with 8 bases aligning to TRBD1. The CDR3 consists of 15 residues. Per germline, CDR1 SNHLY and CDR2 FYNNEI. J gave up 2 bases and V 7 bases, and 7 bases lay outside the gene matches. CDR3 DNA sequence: TGTGCCAGCACCTTAGACAGGGGCACTGGAAACACCATATATTTT. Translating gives CASTLDRGTGNTIYF.

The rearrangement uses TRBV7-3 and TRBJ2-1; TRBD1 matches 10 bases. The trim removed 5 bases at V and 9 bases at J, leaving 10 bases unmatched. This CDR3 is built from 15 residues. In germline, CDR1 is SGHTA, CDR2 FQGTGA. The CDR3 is CASSRDRGRGGEQFF. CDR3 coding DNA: TGTGCCAGCAGCCGGGACAGGGGCAGGGGAGGTGAGCAGTTCTTC.

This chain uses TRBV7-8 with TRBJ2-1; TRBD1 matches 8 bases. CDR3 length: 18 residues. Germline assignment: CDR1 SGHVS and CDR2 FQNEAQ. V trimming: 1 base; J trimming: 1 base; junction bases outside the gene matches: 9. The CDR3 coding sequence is TGTGCCAGCAGCTTAGGAACGGGACAGGCCCAATCCTACAATGAGCAGTTCTTC. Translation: CASSLGTGQAQSYNEQFF.

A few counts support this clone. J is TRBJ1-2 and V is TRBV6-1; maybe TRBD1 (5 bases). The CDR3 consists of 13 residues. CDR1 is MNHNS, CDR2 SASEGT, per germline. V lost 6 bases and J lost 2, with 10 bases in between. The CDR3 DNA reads TGTGCCAGCAGCATCAGGGCCAACTATGGCTACACCTTC. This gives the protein CASSIRANYGYTF.

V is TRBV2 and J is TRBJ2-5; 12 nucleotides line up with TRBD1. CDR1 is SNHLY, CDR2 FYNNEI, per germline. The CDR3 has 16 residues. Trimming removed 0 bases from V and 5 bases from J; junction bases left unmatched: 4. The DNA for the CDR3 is TGTGCCAGCAGTGAAGCGGGACAGGGGGCGGGGGAGACCCAGTACTTC. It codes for CASSEAGQGAGETQYF.

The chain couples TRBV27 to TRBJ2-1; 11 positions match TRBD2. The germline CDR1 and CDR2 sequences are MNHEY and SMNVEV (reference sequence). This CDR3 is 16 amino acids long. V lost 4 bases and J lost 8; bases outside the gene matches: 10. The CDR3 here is CASSSLAGGPGDEQFF. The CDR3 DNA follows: TGTGCCAGCAGTTCTCTAGCGGGAGGCCCGGGGGATGAGCAGTTCTTC.

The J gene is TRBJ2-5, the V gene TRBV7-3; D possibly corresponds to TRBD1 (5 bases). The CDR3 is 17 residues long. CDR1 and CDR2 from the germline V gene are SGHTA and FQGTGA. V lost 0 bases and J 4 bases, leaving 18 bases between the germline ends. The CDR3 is CASSLTGGRVSRETQYF. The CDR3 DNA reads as TGTGCCAGCAGCTTAACGGGTGGCAGGGTGTCGCGAGAGACCCAGTACTTC.

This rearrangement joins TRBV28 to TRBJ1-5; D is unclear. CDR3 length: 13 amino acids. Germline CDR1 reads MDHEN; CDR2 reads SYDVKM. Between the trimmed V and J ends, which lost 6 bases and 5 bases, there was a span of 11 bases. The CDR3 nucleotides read TGTGCCAGCAGCGGGTCGAGGGATCAGCCCCAGCATTTT. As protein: CASSGSRDQPQHF.

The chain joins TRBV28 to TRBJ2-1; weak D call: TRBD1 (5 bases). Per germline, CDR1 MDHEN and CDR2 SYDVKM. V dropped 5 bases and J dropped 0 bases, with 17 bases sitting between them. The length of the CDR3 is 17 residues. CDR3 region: CASSGLRGPYSYNEQFF. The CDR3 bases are TGTGCCAGCAGTGGCCTAAGGGGCCCCTACTCCTACAATGAGCAGTTCTTC.